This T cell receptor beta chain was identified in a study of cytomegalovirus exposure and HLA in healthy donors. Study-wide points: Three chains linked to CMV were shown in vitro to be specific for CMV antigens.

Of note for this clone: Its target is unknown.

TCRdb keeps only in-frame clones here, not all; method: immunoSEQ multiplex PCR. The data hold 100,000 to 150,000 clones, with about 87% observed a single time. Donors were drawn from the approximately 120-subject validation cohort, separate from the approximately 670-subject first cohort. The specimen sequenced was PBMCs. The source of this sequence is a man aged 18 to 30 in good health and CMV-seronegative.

CDR3 in amino acids: CATGSYEQYF. The CDR3 DNA follows: TGTGCCACCGGGTCCTACGAGCAGTACTTC. The chain combines TRBV6-5 with TRBJ2-7, with unresolved D. Trimming stripped 10 bases from V and 1 base from J, with 5 bases between. Per the germline V gene, CDR1 is MNHEY and CDR2 is SVGAGI. This CDR3 comprises 10 residues.